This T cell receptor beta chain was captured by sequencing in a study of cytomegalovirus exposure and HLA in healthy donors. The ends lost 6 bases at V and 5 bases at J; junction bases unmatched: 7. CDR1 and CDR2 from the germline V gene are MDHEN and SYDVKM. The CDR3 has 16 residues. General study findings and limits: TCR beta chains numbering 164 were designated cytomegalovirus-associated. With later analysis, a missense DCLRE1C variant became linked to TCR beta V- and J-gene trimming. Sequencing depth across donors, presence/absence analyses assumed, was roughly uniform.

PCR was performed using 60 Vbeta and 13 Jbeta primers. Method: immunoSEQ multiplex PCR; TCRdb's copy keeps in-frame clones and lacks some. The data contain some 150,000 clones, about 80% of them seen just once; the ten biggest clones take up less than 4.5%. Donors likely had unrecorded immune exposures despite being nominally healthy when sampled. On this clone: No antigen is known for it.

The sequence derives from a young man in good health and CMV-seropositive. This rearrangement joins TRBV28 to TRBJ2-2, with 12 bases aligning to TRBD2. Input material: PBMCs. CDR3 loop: CASRSSGGGRTGELFF. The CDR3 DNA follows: TGTGCCAGCAGGTCTAGCGGGGGGGGTCGGACCGGGGAGCTGTTTTTT.